A single TCR beta chain is shown here with its context. These data are taken from a study of blood T cell repertoires in COVID-19. Across the whole study: Sites across the United States, Italy and Spain contributed samples from acute and convalescent COVID-19. Sources were T cells, B-cell-depleted T cells, or PBMCs; the material itself was cDNA or gDNA.

Sequenced by immunoSEQ multiplex PCR; TCRdb stores in-frame clones only, minus some. The table has about 160,000 clones, around 82% seen once; the top ten hold 5.5% to 7.5%. Seattle patients were enrolled while actively infected and followed longitudinally. Looked up from germline, CDR1 is WSHSY and CDR2 is SAAADI. The germline V and J ends were trimmed by 2 bases and 5 bases, with 11 bases remaining between them. The CDR3 covers 14 residues. The TCR was taken from a woman in her thirties or forties with COVID-19, enrolled during active disease. Material: peripheral blood. The J gene is TRBJ2-3, the V gene TRBV10-2; TRBD2 is a possible D gene (6 bases). This CDR3 is CASSEGGRGDTQYF. The CDR3 region has the DNA TGCGCCAGCAGTGAGGGGGGGAGAGGAGATACGCAGTATTTT.